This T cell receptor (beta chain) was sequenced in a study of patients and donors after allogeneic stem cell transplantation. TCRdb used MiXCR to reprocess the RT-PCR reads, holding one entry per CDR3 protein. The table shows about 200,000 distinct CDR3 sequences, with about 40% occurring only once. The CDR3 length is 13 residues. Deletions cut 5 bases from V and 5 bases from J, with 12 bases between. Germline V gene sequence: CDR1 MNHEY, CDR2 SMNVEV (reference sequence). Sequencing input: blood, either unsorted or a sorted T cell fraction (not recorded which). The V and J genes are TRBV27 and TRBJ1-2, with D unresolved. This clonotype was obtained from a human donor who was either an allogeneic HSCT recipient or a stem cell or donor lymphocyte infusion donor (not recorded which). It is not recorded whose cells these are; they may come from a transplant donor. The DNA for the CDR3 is TGTGCCAGCAGTGACCGGACGGAGTATGGCTACACCTTC. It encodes CASSDRTEYGYTF.